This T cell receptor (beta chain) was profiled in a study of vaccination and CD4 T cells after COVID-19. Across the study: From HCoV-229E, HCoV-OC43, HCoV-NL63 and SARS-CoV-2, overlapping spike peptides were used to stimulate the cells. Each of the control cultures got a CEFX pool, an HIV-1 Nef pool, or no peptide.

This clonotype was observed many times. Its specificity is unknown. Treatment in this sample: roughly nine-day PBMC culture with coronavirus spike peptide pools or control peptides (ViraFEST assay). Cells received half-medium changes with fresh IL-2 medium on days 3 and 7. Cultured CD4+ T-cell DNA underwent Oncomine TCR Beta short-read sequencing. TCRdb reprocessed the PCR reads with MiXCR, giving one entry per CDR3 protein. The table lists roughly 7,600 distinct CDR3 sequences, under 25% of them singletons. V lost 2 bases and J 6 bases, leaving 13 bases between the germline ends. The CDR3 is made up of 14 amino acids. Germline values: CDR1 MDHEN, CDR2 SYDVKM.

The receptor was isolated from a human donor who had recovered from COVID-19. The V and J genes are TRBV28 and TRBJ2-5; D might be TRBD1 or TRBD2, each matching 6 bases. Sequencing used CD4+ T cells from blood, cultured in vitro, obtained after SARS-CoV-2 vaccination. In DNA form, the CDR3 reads TGTGCCAGCAGTTTAGGGGGGCTCGGGAAGACCCAGTACTTC. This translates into CASSLGGLGKTQYF.